Presented here are 6 T cell receptor beta chains from one specimen sequenced in a study of T cells in Graves' hyperthyroidism and ophthalmopathy. Amplification of TCR beta CDR3 regions was performed using RNA transcripts as template. TCR CDR3 regions were first amplified by RT-PCR with HTBI primers. TCRdb itself ran the multiplex PCR reads through MiXCR, one entry per CDR3 protein. Counted here are around 690,000 distinct CDR3 sequences, 15% to 20% occurring once; the ten biggest clones make up roughly 16%. Input material: blood. Every receptor here comes from a middle-aged man with Graves' hyperthyroidism.

Turning to this clonotype: A read error may explain this, as a much larger clone is one base away. The chain has TRBV11-2 and TRBJ2-1; D call uncertain. From germline, CDR1 is SGHAT and CDR2 FQNNGV. CDR3 length: 13 amino acids. CDR3 nucleotides: TGTGCCAGCAGCTTAGGGGTTCACAATGAGCAGGTCTTC. Translation gives CASSLGVHNEQVF. Full variable domain (remainder filled in from reference TRBV11-2 and TRBJ2-1): EAGVAQSPRYKIIEKRQSVAFWCNPISGHATLYWYQQILGQGPKLLIQFQNNGVVDDSQLPKDRFSAERLKGVDSTLKIQPAKLEDSAVYLCASSLGVHNEQVFGPGTRLTVL.

The chain links TRBV19 to TRBJ2-7; 11 nucleotides agree with TRBD2. After removal of 5 bases from V and 3 bases from J, the junction contained 9 bases not matched to a gene. The germline V gene has CDR1 LNHDA and CDR2 SQIVND (reference sequence). CDR3 size: 16 residues. CDR3 coding DNA: TGTGCCAGTAGTGCCGGGACTAGCGGACTATTCTACGAGCAGTACTTC. Its translation is CASSAGTSGLFYEQYF. Full variable domain (outside the CDR3, taken from reference TRBV19 and TRBJ2-7): DGGITQSPKYLFRKEGQNVTLSCEQNLNHDAMYWYRQDPGQGLRLIYYSQIVNDFQKGDIAEGYSVSREKKESFPLTVTSAQKNPTAFYLCASSAGTSGLFYEQYFGPGTRLTVT.

Of note for this clonotype: A much larger clone lies a single base off, so this may be a read error. This CDR3 fails to terminate in the conserved phenylalanine or tryptophan, so it likely reflects a read error. The chain links TRBV12-3 or TRBV12-4 to TRBJ1-5, with 9 bases lining up with TRBD1. V lost 5 bases to trimming and J lost 5 bases; unmatched junction nucleotides: 7. The CDR3 has 15 residues. The CDR3: CASSPTGGPHQPQHL. The CDR3 DNA reads TGTGCCAGCAGTCCTACAGGGGGCCCTCATCAGCCCCAGCATCTT.

CDR3 nucleotide sequence: TGCAGTGCTCCAGGAAGTCCTAGCGGGACTTATAGGACCCAGTACTTC. Amino acids: CSAPGSPSGTYRTQYF. The chain joins TRBV20-1 to TRBJ2-5; 9 bases map to TRBD2. Germline-derived CDR1 and CDR2 are DFQATT and SNEGSKA (reference sequence). This CDR3 spans 16 amino acids. J lost 7 bases, V lost 5 bases, and 17 bases had no gene match.

This clonotype was detected a few times. The chain recombines TRBV18 with TRBJ2-3; TRBD1 might be the D (5 bases). Per the germline V gene, CDR1 is KGHSH and CDR2 is LQKENI. V was clipped by 3 bases and J by 2 bases, with 18 bases between them. The CDR3 length is 17 residues. CDR3 protein: CASSPLPQGGLTDTQYF. The CDR3 bases are TGTGCCAGCTCACCTCTCCCGCAGGGTGGGCTCACAGATACGCAGTATTTT.

This chain joins TRBV12-3 or TRBV12-4 and TRBJ1-1, with TRBD1 matching over 7 bases. J lost 10 bases, V lost 5 bases, and 13 bases had no gene match. CDR3 length: 14 amino acids. The CDR3 nucleotides read TGTGCCAGCAGTGAAATGCAGGGGGTAAGCGTAGCTTTCTTT. Translated, it gives CASSEMQGVSVAFF.